Each of the 21 T cell receptor beta chains below was sequenced from the same sample in a study of blood T cells in healthy people across ages (dated by TCRdb to about 2015). The protocol used for the library was 5' RACE. The sequencer was an Illumina HiSeq 2500. A second PCR of about 6 to 11 cycles was run with a J-beta primer mix and a sample-barcoded 5' primer. The public reads were reanalyzed by TCRdb: fastp trimming at Q25, MiXCR alignment, in-frame beta chains only. Rows with a matching CDR3 protein are joined into one entry that keeps the most common DNA and genes. The table for this sample lists about 1.7 million distinct CDR3 sequences; 28% of them were counted only once. The ten biggest clones cover about 7.7% of the sample. The sequenced sample consisted of blood. These receptors were collected from a woman younger than 45 in good health.

Points on this clonotype: This could be a read error, since a much larger clone is one nucleotide away. The V call is TRBV7-2, the J call TRBJ2-4, with a weak D call TRBD1 (6 bases). The J call may not be correct, given that the DNA end is closer to TRBJ2-5. The CDR3 extends over 15 amino acids. CDR1 and CDR2 (germline): SGHTA, FQGNSA. Written as DNA, the CDR3 is TGTGCCAGCAGCACGGGCGACAGGCTCACAGAGACCCAGTACTTC. It yields the protein CASSTGDRLTETQYF.

The chain uses TRBV29-1 and TRBJ1-1, with 8 nucleotides matching TRBD1. CDR3 length equals 13 residues. Trimming removed 8 bases from V and 7 bases from J; junction bases left unmatched: 12. Germline loops: CDR1 SQVTM, CDR2 ANQGSEA. DNA for the CDR3: TGCAGCTTTCGAGGGGACAGGAATAATGAAGCTTTCTTT. Residues: CSFRGDRNNEAFF.

Notes on this clonotype: A read error may account for a junction end that differs from germline. The V and J genes are TRBV12-3 or TRBV12-4 and TRBJ2-3, with 9 bases fitting TRBD2. The CDR3 has 16 residues. The chain's CDR3 is CASSSLLAGNTDTEYF. CDR3 nucleotides: TGTGCCAGCAGTTCGTTACTAGCGGGTAACACAGATACGGAGTATTTT.

This clonotype was recorded once. A junction end diverges from the germline sequence, so it may reflect a read error. CDR3 sequence (DNA): TGTGCCAGCAGCCGCACAGGAGCAGATATGCAGTATTTT. It encodes CASSRTGADMQYF. The chain employs TRBV6-5 and TRBJ2-3; tentatively, D is TRBD1 (5 bases). CDR1 and CDR2 from the germline V gene are MNHEY and SVGAGI. This CDR3 is built from 13 residues.

This clonotype was seen a handful of times. The chain couples TRBV5-1 to TRBJ2-1; TRBD1 aligns across 8 bases. The CDR3 spans 15 residues. V lost 0 bases and J lost 9; bases outside the gene matches: 8. The germline V gene has CDR1 SGHRS and CDR2 YFSETQ. Here the CDR3 reads CASSLEGAGGGEQFF. The CDR3 DNA sequence: TGCGCCAGCAGCTTGGAAGGGGCAGGGGGCGGTGAGCAGTTCTTC.

The chain joins TRBV6-6 to TRBJ1-6; no clear D gene. V gave up 8 bases and J gave up 7 bases, with 9 bases separating them. This CDR3 has 12 residues. Germline CDR1 and CDR2: MNHNY and SVGAGI (reference sequence). CDR3 protein: CASALRNSPLHF. The CDR3 region has the DNA TGTGCCAGCGCCCTCCGGAATTCACCCCTCCACTTT.

This clonotype appeared many times. The V call is TRBV10-3, the J call TRBJ2-1, with 11 bases fitting TRBD2. The CDR3 covers 15 residues. J gave up 7 bases and V 6 bases, and 8 bases lay outside the gene matches. CDR1 is ENHRY and CDR2 is SYGVKD in the germline V gene. The CDR3: CAIRPASGGYNEQFF. The DNA of the CDR3 is TGTGCCATCAGGCCTGCTAGCGGGGGGTATAATGAGCAGTTCTTC.

This clonotype was recorded a few times. This sequence joins TRBV29-1 and TRBJ2-1, with TRBD1 matching over 12 bases. Trimming removed 0 bases from V and 10 bases from J; junction bases left unmatched: 10. Per germline, CDR1 SQVTM and CDR2 ANQGSEA. This CDR3 has 16 amino acids. CDR3 sequence reads: CSVEDPGQGAILEQFF. CDR3 bases: TGCAGCGTTGAAGATCCGGGACAGGGGGCAATCTTGGAGCAGTTCTTC.

This chain uses TRBV20-1 with TRBJ2-3; D is undetermined. The CDR3 sequence is 13 residues long. V gave up 3 bases and J gave up 0 bases, with 7 bases separating them. In germline, CDR1 is DFQATT, CDR2 SNEGSKA (reference sequence). CDR3 bases: TGCAGTGCTAGTATCCCTAGCACAGATACGCAGTATTTT. This encodes CSASIPSTDTQYF.

This clonotype was picked up a small number of times. V and J are TRBV20-1 and TRBJ2-3, with D maybe TRBD2 (6 bases). The V end was cut by 0 bases, the J end by 0 bases, with 10 bases between. The germline V gene has CDR1 DFQATT and CDR2 SNEGSKA (reference sequence). The CDR3 is 15 amino acids. The CDR3 here is CSARDLRGSTDTQYF. The CDR3, as DNA: TGCAGTGCTAGAGATCTGCGGGGAAGCACAGATACGCAGTATTTT.

V is TRBV5-1 and J is TRBJ2-7; D gene uncertain. The end of the DNA fits TRBJ2-5 better, so the J call may be wrong. CDR1 is SGHRS, CDR2 YFSETQ, per germline. This CDR3 is 18 amino acids long. CDR3 sequence: CASSLGQTSFVCQETQYF. CDR3 bases: TGCGCCAGCAGCTTGGGTCAGACCTCCTTTGTATGCCAAGAGACCCAGTACTTC.

The rearrangement joins TRBV7-9 to TRBJ1-6; TRBD1 matches at 7 bases. Per germline, CDR1 SEHNR and CDR2 FQNEAQ (reference sequence). The CDR3 length is 16 residues. The ends lost 6 bases at V and 9 bases at J; junction bases unmatched: 14. CDR3 bases: TGTGCCAGCAGTTATTCGGACAGGCTAGGGGGTTCACCCCTCCACTTT. This encodes CASSYSDRLGGSPLHF. The whole variable domain, remainder taken from reference TRBV7-9 and TRBJ1-6, is DTGVSQNPRHKITKRGQNVTFRCDPISEHNRLYWYRQTLGQGPEFLTYFQNEAQLEKSRLLSDRFSAERPKGSFSTLEIQRTEQGDSAMYLCASSYSDRLGGSPLHFGNGTRLTVT.

The chain couples TRBV30 to TRBJ2-3, with unresolved D. The CDR3 length is 13 residues. Germline V gene data show CDR1 as GTSNPN and CDR2 as SVGIG (reference sequence). Trimming removed 1 base at V and 4 bases at J, with 9 bases between. The CDR3 DNA reads as TGTGCCTGGAGTGGGATCATCCCAGATACGCAGTATTTT. It specifies CAWSGIIPDTQYF.

In regard to this clonotype: This may be a read error: a much more frequent sequence differs by one nucleotide. The chain joins TRBV12-3 or TRBV12-4 to TRBJ2-5; TRBD1 matches 7 bases. The ends lost 3 bases at V and 3 bases at J; junction bases unmatched: 7. The CDR3 sequence is 15 residues long. CDR3 in amino acids: CASSLWGTAKETQYF. CDR3 nucleotides: TGTGCCAGCAGTTTGTGGGGGACAGCTAAAGAGACCCAGTACTTC.

Notes on this clonotype: This may be a read error: a much more frequent sequence differs by one nucleotide. The chain is built from TRBV3-1 and TRBJ2-6, with a weak D call TRBD1 (6 bases). The CDR3 length is 16 residues. CDR1 is LGHDT and CDR2 is YNNKEL in the germline V gene (reference sequence). The CDR3 nucleotides are TGTGCCAGCAGCCCTGACAGGTCCTCTGGGGCCAGCGTCCTGACTTTC. Translated: CASSPDRSSGASVLTF.

The chain recombines TRBV10-2 with TRBJ2-1; no definite D call. With 9 bases removed from V and 5 bases from J, the gap between germline ends came to 8 bases. CDR1 is WSHSY and CDR2 is SAAADI in the germline V gene. The CDR3 contains 11 residues. CDR3 nucleotide sequence: TGCGCCAGTGGAAGACACAATGAGCAGTTCTTC. As protein: CASGRHNEQFF.

CDR3 region: CSVATSHSNQPQHF. The CDR3 DNA follows: TGCAGCGTTGCGACATCCCATAGCAATCAGCCCCAGCATTTT. The chain recombines TRBV29-1 with TRBJ1-5, with D unclear. The length of the CDR3 is 14 residues. Germline loops: CDR1 SQVTM, CDR2 ANQGSEA. V gave up 4 bases and J gave up 0 bases, with 10 bases separating them.

This clonotype was picked up many times. The chain carries TRBV12-3 or TRBV12-4 and TRBJ2-5; 10 bases fit TRBD1. The CDR3 is 16 amino acids. With V trimmed by 7 bases and J by 1 base, 9 bases remained unmatched. CDR3 coding DNA: TGTGCCAGCACAAAAGACAGGGGGCACTTCCAAGAGACCCAGTACTTC. Translating it yields CASTKDRGHFQETQYF.

This clonotype turned up a few times. The chain has TRBV14 and TRBJ1-2; perhaps TRBD1 as D (6 bases). Germline V gene sequence: CDR1 SGHDN, CDR2 FVKESK. With 4 bases removed from V and 2 bases from J, the gap between germline ends came to 26 bases. The CDR3 runs 19 residues. In DNA, the CDR3 is TGTGCCAGCAGCCCCACCGGACAGTTTTCAGTCGACTCAAACTATGGCTACACCTTC. This codes for CASSPTGQFSVDSNYGYTF.

The V gene is TRBV7-9, the J gene TRBJ2-1, with D maybe TRBD1 (5 bases). Germline assignment: CDR1 SEHNR and CDR2 FQNEAQ (reference sequence). The CDR3 has 13 amino acids. V lost 4 bases to trimming and J lost 9 bases, with 13 bases between them. In DNA, the CDR3 is TGTGCCAGCAGCTACGCAGGGTCAAGTGAGCAGTTCTTC. This sequence encodes CASSYAGSSEQFF.

The chain uses TRBV5-1 and TRBJ1-2; no clear D gene. The length of the CDR3 is 16 residues. Germline V gene sequence: CDR1 SGHRS, CDR2 YFSETQ. V was cut by 3 bases and J by 6 bases, with 21 bases left in between. The CDR3 nucleotides read TGCGCCAGCAGCTCGTCCGGGGATCCGAGAGGCGATGGCTACACCTTC. Protein product: CASSSSGDPRGDGYTF.